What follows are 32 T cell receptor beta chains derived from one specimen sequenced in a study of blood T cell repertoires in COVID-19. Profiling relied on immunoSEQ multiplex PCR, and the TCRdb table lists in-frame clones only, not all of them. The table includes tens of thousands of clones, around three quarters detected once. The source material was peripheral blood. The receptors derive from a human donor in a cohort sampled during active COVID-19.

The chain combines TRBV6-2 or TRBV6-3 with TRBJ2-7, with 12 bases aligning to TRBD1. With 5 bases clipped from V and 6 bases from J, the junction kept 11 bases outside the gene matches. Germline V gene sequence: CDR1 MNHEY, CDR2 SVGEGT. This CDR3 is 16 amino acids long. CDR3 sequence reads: CASSQGRGQGASEQYF. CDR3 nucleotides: TGTGCCAGCAGTCAAGGTCGGGGACAGGGGGCGTCCGAGCAGTACTTC.

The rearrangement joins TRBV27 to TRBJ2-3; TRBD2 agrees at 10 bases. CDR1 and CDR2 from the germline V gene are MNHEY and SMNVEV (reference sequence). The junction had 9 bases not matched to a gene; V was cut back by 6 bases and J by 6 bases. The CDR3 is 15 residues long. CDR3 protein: CASSRSGTSVDTQYF. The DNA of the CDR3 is TGTGCCAGCAGCCGAAGTGGGACTAGCGTGGATACGCAGTATTTT.

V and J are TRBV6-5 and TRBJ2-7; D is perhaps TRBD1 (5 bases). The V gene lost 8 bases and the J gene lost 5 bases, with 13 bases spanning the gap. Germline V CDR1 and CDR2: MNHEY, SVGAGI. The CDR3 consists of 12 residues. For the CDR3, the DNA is TGTGCCAGCCAAAAGACAGTACACGAGCAGTACTTC. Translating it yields CASQKTVHEQYF.

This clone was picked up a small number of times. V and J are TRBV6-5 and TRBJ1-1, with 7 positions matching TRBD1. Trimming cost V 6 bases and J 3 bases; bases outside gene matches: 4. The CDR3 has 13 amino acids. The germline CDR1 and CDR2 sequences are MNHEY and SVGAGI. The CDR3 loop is CASRPTGDTEAFF. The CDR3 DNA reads TGTGCCAGCAGACCTACAGGGGACACTGAAGCTTTCTTT.

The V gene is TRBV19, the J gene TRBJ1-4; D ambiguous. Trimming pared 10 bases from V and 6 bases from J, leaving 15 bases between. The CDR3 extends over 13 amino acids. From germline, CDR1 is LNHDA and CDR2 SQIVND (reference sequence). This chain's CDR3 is CATRRGVDEKLFF. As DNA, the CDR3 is TGTGCCACCAGGCGGGGTGTTGATGAAAAACTGTTTTTT. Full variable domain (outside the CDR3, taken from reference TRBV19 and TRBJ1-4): DGGITQSPKYLFRKEGQNVTLSCEQNLNHDAMYWYRQDPGQGLRLIYYSQIVNDFQKGDIAEGYSVSREKKESFPLTVTSAQKNPTAFYLCATRRGVDEKLFFGSGTQLSVL.

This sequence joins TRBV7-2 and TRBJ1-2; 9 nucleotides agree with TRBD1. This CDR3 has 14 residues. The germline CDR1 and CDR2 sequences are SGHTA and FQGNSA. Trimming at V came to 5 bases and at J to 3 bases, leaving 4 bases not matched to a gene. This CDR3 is CASSADRGDYGYTF. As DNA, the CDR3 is TGTGCCAGCAGCGCGGACAGGGGAGACTATGGCTACACCTTC. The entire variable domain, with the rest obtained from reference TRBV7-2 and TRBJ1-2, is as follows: GAGVSQSPSNKVTEKGKDVELRCDPISGHTALYWYRQSLGQGLEFLIYFQGNSAPDKSGLPSDRFSAERTGGSVSTLTIQRTQQEDSAVYLCASSADRGDYGYTFGSGTRLTVV.

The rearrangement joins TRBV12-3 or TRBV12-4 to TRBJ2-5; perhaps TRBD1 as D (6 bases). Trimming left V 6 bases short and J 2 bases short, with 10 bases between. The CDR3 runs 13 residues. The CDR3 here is CASSSDRQETQYF. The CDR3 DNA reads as TGTGCCAGCAGCTCGGACAGACAAGAGACCCAGTACTTC.

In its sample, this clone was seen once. In DNA, the CDR3 is TGTGCCAGCAGCTCACAGGGGCGGGCCCCCTCAGTTCAGCAGTTCTTC. Translating gives CASSSQGRAPSVQQFF. This chain uses TRBV7-8 with TRBJ2-1; 7 positions agree with TRBD1. The CDR3 contains 16 residues. Germline V gene data show CDR1 as SGHVS and CDR2 as FQNEAQ. Unmatched junction bases numbered 17, after V lost 4 bases and J lost 11 bases.

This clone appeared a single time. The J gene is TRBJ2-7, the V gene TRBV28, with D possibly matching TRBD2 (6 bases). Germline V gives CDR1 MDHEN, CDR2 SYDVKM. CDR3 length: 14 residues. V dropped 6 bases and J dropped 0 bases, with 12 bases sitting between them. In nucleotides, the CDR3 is TGTGCCAGCAGCATGGGGGGACGCTCCTACGAGCAGTACTTC. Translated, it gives CASSMGGRSYEQYF.

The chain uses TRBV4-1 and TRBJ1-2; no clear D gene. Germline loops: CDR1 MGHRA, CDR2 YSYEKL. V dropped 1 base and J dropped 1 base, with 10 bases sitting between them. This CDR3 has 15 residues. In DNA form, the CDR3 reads TGCGCCAGCAGCCAAGCGGAGAGTAATAACTATGGCTACACCTTC. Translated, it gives CASSQAESNNYGYTF.

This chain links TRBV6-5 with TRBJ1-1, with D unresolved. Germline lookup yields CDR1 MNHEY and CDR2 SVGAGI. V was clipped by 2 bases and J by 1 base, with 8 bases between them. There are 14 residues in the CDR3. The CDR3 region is CASSYRSRNTEAFF. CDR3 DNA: TGTGCCAGCAGTTACAGGAGCCGGAACACTGAAGCTTTCTTT.

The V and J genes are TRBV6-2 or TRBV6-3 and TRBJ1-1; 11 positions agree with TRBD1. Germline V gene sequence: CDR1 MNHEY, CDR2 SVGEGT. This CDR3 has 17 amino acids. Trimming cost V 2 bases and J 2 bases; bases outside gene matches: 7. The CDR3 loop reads CASSYLIGTGGNTEAFF. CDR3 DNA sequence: TGTGCCAGCAGTTACCTAATCGGGACAGGGGGTAACACTGAAGCTTTCTTT.

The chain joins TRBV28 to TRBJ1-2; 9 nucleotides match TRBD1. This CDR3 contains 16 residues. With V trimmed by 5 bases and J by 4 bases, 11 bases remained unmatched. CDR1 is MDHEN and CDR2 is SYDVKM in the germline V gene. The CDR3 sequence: CASSPPGDRAVYGYTF. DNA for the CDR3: TGTGCCAGCAGTCCGCCTGGGGACAGGGCCGTCTATGGCTACACCTTC.

DNA of the CDR3: TGTGCCACCAGCAGAGATCTCGCCGGGAGGGCGACTAGTGCCGAGCAGTACTTC. Translated: CATSRDLAGRATSAEQYF. V is TRBV15 and J is TRBJ2-7; 8 bases align to TRBD2. V was clipped by 0 bases and J by 6 bases; unmatched bases: 16. Germline V gene lookup returns CDR1 LNHNV and CDR2 YYDKDF (reference sequence). The CDR3 extends over 18 amino acids. Supplemented by reference TRBV15 and TRBJ2-7, the full variable domain reads DAMVIQNPRYQVTQFGKPVTLSCSQTLNHNVMYWYQQKSSQAPKLLFHYYDKDFNNEADTPDNFQSRRPNTSFCFLDIRSPGLGDTAMYLCATSRDLAGRATSAEQYFGPGTRLTVT.

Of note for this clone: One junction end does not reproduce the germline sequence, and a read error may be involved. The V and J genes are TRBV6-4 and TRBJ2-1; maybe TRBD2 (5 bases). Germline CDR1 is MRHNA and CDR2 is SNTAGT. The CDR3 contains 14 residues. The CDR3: CASSDPFVLGKVVF. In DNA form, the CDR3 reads TGTGCCAGCAGTGACCCTTTTGTACTAGGAAAGGTCGTCTTC.

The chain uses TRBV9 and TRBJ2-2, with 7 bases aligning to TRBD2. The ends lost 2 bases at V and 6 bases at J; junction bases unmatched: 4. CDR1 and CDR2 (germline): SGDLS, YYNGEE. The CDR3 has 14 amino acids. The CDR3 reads CASSVAGVAGELFF. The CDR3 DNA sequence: TGTGCCAGCAGCGTGGCGGGAGTTGCCGGGGAGCTGTTTTTT.

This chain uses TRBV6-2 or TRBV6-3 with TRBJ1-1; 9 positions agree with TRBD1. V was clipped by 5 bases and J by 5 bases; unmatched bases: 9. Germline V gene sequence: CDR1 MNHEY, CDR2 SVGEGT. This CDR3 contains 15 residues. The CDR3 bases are TGTGCCAGCAGTAAAAGACAGGGGGTTGGGACTGAAGCTTTCTTT. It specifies CASSKRQGVGTEAFF.

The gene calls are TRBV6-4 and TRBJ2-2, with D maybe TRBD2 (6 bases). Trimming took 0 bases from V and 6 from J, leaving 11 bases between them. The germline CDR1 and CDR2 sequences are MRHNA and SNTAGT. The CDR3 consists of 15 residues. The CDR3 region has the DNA TGTGCCAGCAGTGACTCCAGACTAGTCGCCGGGGAGCTGTTTTTT. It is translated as CASSDSRLVAGELFF.

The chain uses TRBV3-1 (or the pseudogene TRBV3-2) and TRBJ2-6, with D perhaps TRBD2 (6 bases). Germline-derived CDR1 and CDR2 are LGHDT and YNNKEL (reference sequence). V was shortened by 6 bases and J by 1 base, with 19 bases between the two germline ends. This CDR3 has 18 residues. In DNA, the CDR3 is TGTGCCAGCAGTGGGTTCGGGCAGGGAGGTTCTGGGGCCAACGTCCTGACTTTC. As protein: CASSGFGQGGSGANVLTF.

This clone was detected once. The CDR3 reads CASSFSGDGTQYF. In nucleotides, the CDR3 is TGTGCCAGCAGCTTTTCAGGGGATGGGACCCAGTACTTC. V is TRBV7-8 and J is TRBJ2-5; perhaps TRBD1 as D (6 bases). With 3 bases removed from V and 7 bases from J, the gap between germline ends came to 12 bases. Germline values: CDR1 SGHVS, CDR2 FQNEAQ. This CDR3 has 13 amino acids.

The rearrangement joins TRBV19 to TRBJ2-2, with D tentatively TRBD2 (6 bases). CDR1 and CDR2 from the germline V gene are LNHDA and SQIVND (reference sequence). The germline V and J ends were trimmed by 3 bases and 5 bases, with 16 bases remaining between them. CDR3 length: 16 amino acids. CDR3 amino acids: CASSIAAAGITGELFF. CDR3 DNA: TGTGCCAGTAGTATTGCGGCGGCGGGAATAACCGGGGAGCTGTTTTTT. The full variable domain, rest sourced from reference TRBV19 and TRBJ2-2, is DGGITQSPKYLFRKEGQNVTLSCEQNLNHDAMYWYRQDPGQGLRLIYYSQIVNDFQKGDIAEGYSVSREKKESFPLTVTSAQKNPTAFYLCASSIAAAGITGELFFGEGSRLTVL.

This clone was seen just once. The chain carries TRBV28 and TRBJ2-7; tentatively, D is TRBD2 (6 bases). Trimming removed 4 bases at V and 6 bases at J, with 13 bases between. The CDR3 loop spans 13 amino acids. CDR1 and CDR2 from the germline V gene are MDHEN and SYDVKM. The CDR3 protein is CASSSGGPPEQYF. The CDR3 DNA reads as TGTGCCAGCAGTTCCGGAGGGCCCCCCGAGCAGTACTTC.

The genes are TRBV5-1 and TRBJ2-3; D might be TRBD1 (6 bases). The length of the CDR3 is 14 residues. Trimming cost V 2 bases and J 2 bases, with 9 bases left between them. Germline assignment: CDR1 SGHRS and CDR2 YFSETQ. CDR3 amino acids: CASSFRQDTDTQYF. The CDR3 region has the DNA TGCGCCAGCAGCTTTAGACAGGACACAGATACGCAGTATTTT. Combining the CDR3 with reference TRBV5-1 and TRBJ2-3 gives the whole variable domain KAGVTQTPRYLIKTRGQQVTLSCSPISGHRSVSWYQQTPGQGLQFLFEYFSETQRNKGNFPGRFSGRQFSNSRSEMNVSTLELGDSALYLCASSFRQDTDTQYFGPGTRLTVL.

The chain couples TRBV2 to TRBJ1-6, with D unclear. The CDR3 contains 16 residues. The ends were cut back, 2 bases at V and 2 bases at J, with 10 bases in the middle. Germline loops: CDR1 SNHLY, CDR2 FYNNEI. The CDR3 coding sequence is TGTGCCAGCAGTGAACGGGCGGGGACCTATAATTCACCCCTCCACTTT. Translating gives CASSERAGTYNSPLHF.

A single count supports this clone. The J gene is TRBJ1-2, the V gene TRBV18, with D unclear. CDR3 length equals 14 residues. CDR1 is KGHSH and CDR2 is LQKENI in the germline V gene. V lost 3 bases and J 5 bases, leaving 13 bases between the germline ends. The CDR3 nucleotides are TGTGCCAGCTCACCCCGGGAAACGGAATATGGCTACACCTTC. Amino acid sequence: CASSPRETEYGYTF.

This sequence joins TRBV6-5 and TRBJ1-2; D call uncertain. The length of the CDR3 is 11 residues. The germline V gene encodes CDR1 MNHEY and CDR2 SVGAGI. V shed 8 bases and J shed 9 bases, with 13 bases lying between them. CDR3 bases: TGTGCCAGCCAAATGGGCAGAAGCTACACCTTC. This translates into CASQMGRSYTF.

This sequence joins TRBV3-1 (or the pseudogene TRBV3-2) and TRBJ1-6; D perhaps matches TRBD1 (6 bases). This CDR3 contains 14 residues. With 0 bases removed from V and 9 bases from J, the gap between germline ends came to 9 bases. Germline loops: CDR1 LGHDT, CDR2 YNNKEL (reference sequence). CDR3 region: CASSQDLRGSPLHF. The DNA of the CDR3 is TGTGCCAGCAGCCAAGATCTCAGGGGTTCACCCCTCCACTTT.

DNA for the CDR3: TGTGCCAGTAGTCCCACAGGCATCTCATCTACGGAGCAGTACTTC. This gives the protein CASSPTGISSTEQYF. The chain uses TRBV19 and TRBJ2-7; D might be TRBD1 (5 bases). The V end lost 5 bases, the J end lost 7 bases, and 21 bases lay between the germline ends. CDR3 size: 15 residues. Germline assignment: CDR1 LNHDA and CDR2 SQIVND (reference sequence).

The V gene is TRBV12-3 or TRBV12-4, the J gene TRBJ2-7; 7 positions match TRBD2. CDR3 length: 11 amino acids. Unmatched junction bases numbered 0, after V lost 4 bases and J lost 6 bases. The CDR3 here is CASSWGGEQYF. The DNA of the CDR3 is TGTGCCAGCAGTTGGGGGGGCGAGCAGTACTTC.

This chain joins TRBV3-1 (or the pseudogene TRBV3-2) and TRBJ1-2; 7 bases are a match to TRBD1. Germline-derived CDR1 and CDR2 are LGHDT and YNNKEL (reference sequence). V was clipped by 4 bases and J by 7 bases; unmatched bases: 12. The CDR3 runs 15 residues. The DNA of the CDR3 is TGTGCCAGCAGCCCGAGGACAGGTTATCTCTCTGGCTACACCTTC. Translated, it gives CASSPRTGYLSGYTF.

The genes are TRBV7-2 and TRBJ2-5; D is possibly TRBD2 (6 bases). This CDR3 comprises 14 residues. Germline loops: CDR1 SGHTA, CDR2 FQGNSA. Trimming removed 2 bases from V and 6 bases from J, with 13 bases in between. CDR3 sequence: CASSLTGASKTQYF. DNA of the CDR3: TGTGCCAGCAGCTTAACGGGAGCATCGAAGACCCAGTACTTC.

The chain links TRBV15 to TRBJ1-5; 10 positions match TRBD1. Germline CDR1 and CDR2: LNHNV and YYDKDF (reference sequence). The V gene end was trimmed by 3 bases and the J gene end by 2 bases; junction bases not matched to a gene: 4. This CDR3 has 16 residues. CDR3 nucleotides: TGTGCCACCAGCAGGGGACAGGGGACTGGCAATCAGCCCCAGCATTTT. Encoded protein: CATSRGQGTGNQPQHF.